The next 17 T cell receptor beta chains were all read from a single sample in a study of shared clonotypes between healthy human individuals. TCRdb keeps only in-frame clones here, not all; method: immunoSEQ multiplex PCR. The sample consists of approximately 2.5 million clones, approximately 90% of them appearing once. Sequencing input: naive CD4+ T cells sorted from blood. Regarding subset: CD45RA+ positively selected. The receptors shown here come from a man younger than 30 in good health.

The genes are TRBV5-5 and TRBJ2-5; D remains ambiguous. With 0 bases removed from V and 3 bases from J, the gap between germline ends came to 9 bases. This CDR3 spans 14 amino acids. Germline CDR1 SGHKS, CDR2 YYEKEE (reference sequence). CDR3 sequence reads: CASSLGAVEETQYF. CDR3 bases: TGTGCCAGCAGCTTGGGGGCTGTCGAAGAGACCCAGTACTTC.

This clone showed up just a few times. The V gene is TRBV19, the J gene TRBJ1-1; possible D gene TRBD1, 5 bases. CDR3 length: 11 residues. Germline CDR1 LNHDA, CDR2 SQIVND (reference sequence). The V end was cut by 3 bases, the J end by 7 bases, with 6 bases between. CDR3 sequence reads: CASSIDSEAFF. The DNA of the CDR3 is TGTGCCAGTAGTATTGACAGTGAAGCTTTCTTT. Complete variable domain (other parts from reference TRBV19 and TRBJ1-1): DGGITQSPKYLFRKEGQNVTLSCEQNLNHDAMYWYRQDPGQGLRLIYYSQIVNDFQKGDIAEGYSVSREKKESFPLTVTSAQKNPTAFYLCASSIDSEAFFGQGTRLTVV.

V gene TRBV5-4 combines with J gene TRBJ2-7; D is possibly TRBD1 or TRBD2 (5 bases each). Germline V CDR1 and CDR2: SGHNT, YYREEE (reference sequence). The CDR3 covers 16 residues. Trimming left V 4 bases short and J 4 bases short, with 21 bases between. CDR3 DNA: TGTGCCAGCAGCCCTTCAATTCAGGGAGTAGGATACGAGCAGTACTTC. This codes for CASSPSIQGVGYEQYF.

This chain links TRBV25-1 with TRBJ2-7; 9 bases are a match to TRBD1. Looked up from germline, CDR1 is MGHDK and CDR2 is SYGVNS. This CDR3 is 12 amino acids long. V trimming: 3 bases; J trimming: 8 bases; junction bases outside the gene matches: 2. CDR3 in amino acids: CASSEGQGKQYF. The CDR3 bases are TGTGCCAGCAGTGAGGGACAGGGTAAGCAGTACTTC.

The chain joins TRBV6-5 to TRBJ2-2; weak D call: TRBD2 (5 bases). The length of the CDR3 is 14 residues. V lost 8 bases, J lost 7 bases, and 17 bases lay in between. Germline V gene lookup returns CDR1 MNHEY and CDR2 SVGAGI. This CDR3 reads CASRRSGSGGELFF. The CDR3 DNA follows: TGTGCCAGCCGCCGTTCGGGGTCGGGCGGGGAGCTGTTTTTT.

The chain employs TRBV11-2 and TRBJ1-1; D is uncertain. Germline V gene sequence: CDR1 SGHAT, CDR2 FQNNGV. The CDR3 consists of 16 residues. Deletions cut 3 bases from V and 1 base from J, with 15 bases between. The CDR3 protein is CASSFSGHKSNTEAFF. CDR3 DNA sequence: TGTGCCAGCAGCTTTAGCGGGCACAAGTCGAACACTGAAGCTTTCTTT.

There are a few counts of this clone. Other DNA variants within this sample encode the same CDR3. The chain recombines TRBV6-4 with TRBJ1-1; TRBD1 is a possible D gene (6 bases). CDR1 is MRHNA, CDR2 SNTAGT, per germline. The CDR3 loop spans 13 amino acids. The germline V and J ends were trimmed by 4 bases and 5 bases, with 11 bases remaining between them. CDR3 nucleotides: TGTGCCAGCAGTGCACAGGGCGGAACTGAAGCTTTCTTT. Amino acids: CASSAQGGTEAFF.

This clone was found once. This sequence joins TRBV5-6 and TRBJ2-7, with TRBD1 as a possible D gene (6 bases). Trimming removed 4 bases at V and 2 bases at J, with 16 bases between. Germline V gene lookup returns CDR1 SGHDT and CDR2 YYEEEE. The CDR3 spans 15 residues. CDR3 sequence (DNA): TGTGCCAGCAGCCCGAGACAGGTGGGACCCTACGAGCAGTACTTC. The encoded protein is CASSPRQVGPYEQYF.

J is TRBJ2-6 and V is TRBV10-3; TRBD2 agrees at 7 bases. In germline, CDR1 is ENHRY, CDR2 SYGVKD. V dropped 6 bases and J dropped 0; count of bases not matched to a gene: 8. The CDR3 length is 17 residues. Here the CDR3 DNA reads TGTGCCATCAGCTTACTAGCGCCCAGCTCTGGGGCCAACGTCCTGACTTTC. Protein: CAISLLAPSSGANVLTF.

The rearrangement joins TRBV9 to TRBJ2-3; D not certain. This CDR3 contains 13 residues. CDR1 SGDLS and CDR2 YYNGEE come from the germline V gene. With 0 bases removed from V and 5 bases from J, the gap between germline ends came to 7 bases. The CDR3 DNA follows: TGTGCCAGCAGCGTAGCCCCACTAGATACGCAGTATTTT. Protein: CASSVAPLDTQYF.

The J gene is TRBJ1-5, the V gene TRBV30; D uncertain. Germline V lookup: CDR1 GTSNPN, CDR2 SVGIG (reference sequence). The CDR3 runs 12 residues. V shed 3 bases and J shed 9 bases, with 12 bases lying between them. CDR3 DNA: TGTGCCTGGAGCGACATGAAGGGGCCCCAGCATTTT. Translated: CAWSDMKGPQHF.

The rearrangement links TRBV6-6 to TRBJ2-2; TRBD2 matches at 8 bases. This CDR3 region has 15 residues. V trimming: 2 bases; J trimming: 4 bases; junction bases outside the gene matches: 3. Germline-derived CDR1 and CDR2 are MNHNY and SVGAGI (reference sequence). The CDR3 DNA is TGTGCCAGCAGTTACAGCGGGAGCATCACCGGGGAGCTGTTTTTT. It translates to CASSYSGSITGELFF.

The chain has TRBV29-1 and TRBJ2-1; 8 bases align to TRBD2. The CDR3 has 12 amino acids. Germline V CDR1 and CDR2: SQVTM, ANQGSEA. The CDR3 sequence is CRAGTRDNEQFF. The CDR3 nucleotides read TGCAGGGCCGGGACTAGGGACAATGAGCAGTTCTTC.

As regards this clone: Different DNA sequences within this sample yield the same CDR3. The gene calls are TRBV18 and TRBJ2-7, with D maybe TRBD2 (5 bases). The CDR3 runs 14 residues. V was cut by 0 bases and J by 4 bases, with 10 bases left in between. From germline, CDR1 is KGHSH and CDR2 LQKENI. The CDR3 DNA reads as TGTGCCAGCTCACCACCCGCGGGCCCTTACGAGCAGTACTTC. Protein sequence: CASSPPAGPYEQYF. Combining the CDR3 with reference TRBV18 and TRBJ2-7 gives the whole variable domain NAGVMQNPRHLVRRRGQEARLRCSPMKGHSHVYWYRQLPEEGLKFMVYLQKENIIDESGMPKERFSAEFPKEGPSILRIQQVVRGDSAAYFCASSPPAGPYEQYFGPGTRLTVT.

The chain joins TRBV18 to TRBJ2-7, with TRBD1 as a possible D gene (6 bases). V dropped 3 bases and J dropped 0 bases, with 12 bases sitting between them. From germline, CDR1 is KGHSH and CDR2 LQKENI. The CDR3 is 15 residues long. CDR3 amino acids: CASSPSQGYSYEQYF. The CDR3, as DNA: TGTGCCAGCTCACCGTCCCAGGGGTACTCCTACGAGCAGTACTTC.

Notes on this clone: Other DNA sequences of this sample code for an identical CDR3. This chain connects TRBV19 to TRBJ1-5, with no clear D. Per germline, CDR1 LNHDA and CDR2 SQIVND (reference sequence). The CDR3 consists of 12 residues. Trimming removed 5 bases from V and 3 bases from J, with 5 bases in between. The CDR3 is CASSPLNQPQHF. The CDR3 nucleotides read TGTGCCAGTAGTCCTCTCAATCAGCCCCAGCATTTT.

The CDR3 coding sequence is TGCGCCAGCACCCTGTGGCGGGGGGGCCCCGGCGAGCAGTACTTC. Its translation is CASTLWRGGPGEQYF. V gene TRBV5-1 combines with J gene TRBJ2-5; TRBD2 aligns across 9 bases. Matching the DNA end better, TRBJ2-7 makes the J call doubtful. This CDR3 spans 15 amino acids. The germline CDR1 and CDR2 sequences are SGHRS and YFSETQ.